The 31 T cell receptor beta chains below come from one sample, sequenced in a study of blood T cell repertoires in COVID-19. Repertoires were generated with immunoSEQ multiplex PCR, while TCRdb's copy carries only in-frame clones and drops some. The top ten hold around 8.9% of the sample, which has hundreds of thousands of clones, about 87% seen once. The sample consisted of PBMCs or T cells enriched from blood (not recorded which). These receptors all come from a woman between 18 and 29 years old who had recovered from COVID-19.

V and J are TRBV6-5 and TRBJ1-1; no clear D gene. Per germline, CDR1 MNHEY and CDR2 SVGAGI. This CDR3 is 13 amino acids long. V gave up 6 bases and J gave up 0 bases, with 8 bases separating them. The CDR3 DNA sequence: TGTGCCAGCAGCTCGGCGGTGAACACTGAAGCTTTCTTT. This gives the protein CASSSAVNTEAFF.

The gene calls are TRBV7-2 and TRBJ2-1; TRBD1 matches 10 bases. V dropped 5 bases and J dropped 15; count of bases not matched to a gene: 10. CDR3 length: 13 residues. Germline CDR1 and CDR2: SGHTA and FQGNSA. The CDR3 DNA sequence: TGTGCCAGCAGCAACAGACAGGGGGCGCAGCTGTTCTTC. This translates into CASSNRQGAQLFF.

J is TRBJ1-1 and V is TRBV7-9; 8 bases are a match to TRBD1. After removal of 5 bases from V and 1 base from J, the junction contained 3 bases not matched to a gene. Looked up from germline, CDR1 is SEHNR and CDR2 is FQNEAQ (reference sequence). The CDR3 length is 14 residues. CDR3 amino acids: CASSGGTGNTEAFF. Written as DNA, the CDR3 is TGTGCCAGCAGCGGAGGGACAGGGAACACTGAAGCTTTCTTT.

The count of this clone is one. V is TRBV9 and J is TRBJ2-1; 7 bases are a match to TRBD2. Trimming took 1 base from V and 0 from J; bases not matched to a gene: 16. CDR3 size: 20 residues. Germline loops: CDR1 SGDLS, CDR2 YYNGEE. The CDR3 DNA sequence: TGTGCCAGCAGCGTATTGCCCACCCTAGCGGTGCCGAGCTCCTACAATGAGCAGTTCTTC. Protein: CASSVLPTLAVPSSYNEQFF.

This chain links TRBV20-1 with TRBJ2-7, with a weak D call TRBD1 (6 bases). The CDR3 covers 14 residues. With 3 bases removed from V and 6 bases from J, the gap between germline ends came to 18 bases. Per the germline V gene, CDR1 is DFQATT and CDR2 is SNEGSKA (reference sequence). CDR3 residues: CSASTWAQGSEQYF. The CDR3 region has the DNA TGCAGTGCTAGTACTTGGGCACAGGGCAGCGAGCAGTACTTC.

This sequence joins TRBV29-1 and TRBJ1-1; 7 bases line up with TRBD1. Germline loops: CDR1 SQVTM, CDR2 ANQGSEA. J lost 7 bases, V lost 2 bases, and 4 bases had no gene match. This CDR3 spans 12 amino acids. The CDR3, as DNA: TGCAGCGTTGAACACCGGGACAGTGAAGCTTTCTTT. Translated, it gives CSVEHRDSEAFF.

The chain carries TRBV4-1 and TRBJ2-1, with D possibly matching TRBD2 (6 bases). Germline-derived CDR1 and CDR2 are MGHRA and YSYEKL. This CDR3 has 14 residues. V lost 4 bases and J lost 4, with 11 bases in between. For the CDR3, the DNA is TGCGCCAGCAGCCTATCGGGGGAGTACAATGAGCAGTTCTTC. This translates into CASSLSGEYNEQFF.

The chain couples TRBV2 to TRBJ2-5, with 12 positions matching TRBD2. The CDR3 consists of 16 residues. J was trimmed by 2 bases and V by 8 bases; bases with no gene match: 9. Germline V gene lookup returns CDR1 SNHLY and CDR2 FYNNEI. The CDR3 bases are TGTGCCAGCCGACCCAGGACTAGCGGGAATCAAGAGACCCAGTACTTC. Its protein is CASRPRTSGNQETQYF. The full variable domain, completed using reference TRBV2 and TRBJ2-5, is EPEVTQTPSHQVTQMGQEVILRCVPISNHLYFYWYRQILGQKVEFLVSFYNNEISEKSEIFDDQFSVERPDGSNFTLKIRSTKLEDSAMYFCASRPRTSGNQETQYFGPGTRLLVL.

CDR3 nucleotide sequence: TGCGCCAGCAGCTTGGACGAAGCCGATTCCTACGAGCAGTACTTC. Translated: CASSLDEADSYEQYF. The genes are TRBV5-1 and TRBJ2-7; no clear D gene. CDR1 is SGHRS, CDR2 YFSETQ, per germline. CDR3 size: 15 residues. V lost 0 bases to trimming and J lost 1 base, with 11 bases between them.

This sequence joins TRBV3-1 (or the pseudogene TRBV3-2) and TRBJ2-6; 9 bases line up with TRBD2. Germline trimming cut 7 bases from V and 1 base from J; bases unmatched to any gene: 11. This CDR3 contains 18 residues. Germline-derived CDR1 and CDR2 are LGHDT and YNNKEL (reference sequence). CDR3 sequence: CASTLRLAAVSGANVLTF. As DNA, the CDR3 is TGTGCCAGCACCTTAAGACTAGCGGCTGTTTCTGGGGCCAACGTCCTGACTTTC.

This rearrangement joins TRBV2 to TRBJ1-1; D is uncertain. CDR1 and CDR2 from the germline V gene are SNHLY and FYNNEI. V lost 6 bases and J lost 3, with 14 bases in between. The CDR3 has 14 residues. The chain's CDR3 is CASSLESLDTEAFF. As DNA, the CDR3 is TGTGCCAGCAGCCTCGAGAGCCTAGACACTGAAGCTTTCTTT.

As for this clone: Distinct nucleotide sequences in the sample also encode this CDR3. The chain employs TRBV7-9 and TRBJ2-1, with 9 bases aligning to TRBD1. CDR3 length equals 14 residues. CDR1 and CDR2 (germline): SEHNR, FQNEAQ (reference sequence). Unmatched junction bases numbered 2, after V lost 5 bases and J lost 3 bases. CDR3 in DNA: TGTGCCAGCAGCAGGGACAGGGACTACAATGAGCAGTTCTTC. It translates to CASSRDRDYNEQFF.

The rearrangement links TRBV28 to TRBJ1-2; D ambiguous. The V and J ends lost 3 bases and 4 bases respectively, with 12 bases between them. The CDR3 has 14 amino acids. The V gene's germline CDR1 is MDHEN and CDR2 SYDVKM. The CDR3 reads CASSFNGGGYGYTF. The CDR3 DNA is TGTGCCAGCAGTTTTAATGGAGGTGGCTATGGCTACACCTTC.

The V gene is TRBV28, the J gene TRBJ1-2; D possibly corresponds to TRBD1 (6 bases). Trimming cost V 1 base and J 7 bases, with 13 bases left between them. This CDR3 comprises 14 residues. Germline V gene lookup returns CDR1 MDHEN and CDR2 SYDVKM. The CDR3 nucleotides read TGTGCCAGCAGTTTATCCGGGGGGCCGGGTGGCTACACCTTC. It specifies CASSLSGGPGGYTF.

This clone was seen a handful of times. V and J are TRBV19 and TRBJ1-5, with D possibly being TRBD1 (5 bases). CDR3 length: 15 residues. The germline V gene has CDR1 LNHDA and CDR2 SQIVND (reference sequence). Trimming pared 5 bases from V and 9 bases from J, leaving 20 bases between. The CDR3 region is CASSERSGRLGPQHF. CDR3 nucleotides: TGTGCCAGTAGTGAGAGGTCAGGGAGGTTGGGGCCCCAGCATTTT. Based on the CDR3 plus reference TRBV19 and TRBJ1-5, the full variable domain is DGGITQSPKYLFRKEGQNVTLSCEQNLNHDAMYWYRQDPGQGLRLIYYSQIVNDFQKGDIAEGYSVSREKKESFPLTVTSAQKNPTAFYLCASSERSGRLGPQHFGDGTRLSIL.

The chain joins TRBV30 to TRBJ1-6; TRBD1 agrees at 7 bases. The V and J ends lost 6 bases and 8 bases, in that order; junction bases with no gene match: 7. The germline CDR1 and CDR2 sequences are GTSNPN and SVGIG (reference sequence). The CDR3 runs 13 residues. The CDR3 DNA reads TGTGCCTGCGAACGGACAGGAGATTCACCCCTCCACTTT. Its translation is CACERTGDSPLHF.

Concerning this clone itself: The sample holds other DNA sequences that translate to the same CDR3. The J gene is TRBJ2-1, the V gene TRBV14; D gene ambiguous. The length of the CDR3 is 14 residues. Trimming took 1 base from V and 4 from J, leaving 8 bases between them. Germline lookup yields CDR1 SGHDN and CDR2 FVKESK. CDR3 sequence reads: CASSQVNRYNEQFF. DNA for the CDR3: TGTGCCAGCAGCCAAGTTAACAGATACAATGAGCAGTTCTTC.

The chain is built from TRBV28 and TRBJ1-3; 9 bases match TRBD1. There are 16 residues in the CDR3. The V and J ends lost 5 bases and 0 bases, in that order; junction bases with no gene match: 5. Germline V gene lookup returns CDR1 MDHEN and CDR2 SYDVKM. CDR3 region: CASSPGTGISGNTIYF. CDR3 in DNA: TGTGCCAGCAGTCCCGGGACAGGGATCTCTGGAAACACCATATATTTT.

The rearrangement uses TRBV14 and TRBJ2-7; perhaps TRBD2 as D (6 bases). Trimming removed 0 bases from V and 13 bases from J, with 16 bases in between. The CDR3 loop spans 13 amino acids. Germline V lookup: CDR1 SGHDN, CDR2 FVKESK. The chain's CDR3 is CASSQDPGVNAYF. Written as DNA, the CDR3 is TGTGCCAGCAGCCAAGATCCGGGGGTGAATGCTTACTTC.

The V gene is TRBV25-1, the J gene TRBJ1-2; perhaps TRBD1 as D (5 bases). Per germline, CDR1 MGHDK and CDR2 SYGVNS. This CDR3 contains 14 residues. V lost 7 bases and J lost 7, with 19 bases in between. DNA for the CDR3: TGTGCCAGCATTAGAAGTGGAGGGGACGGTGGCTACACCTTC. Translated: CASIRSGGDGGYTF.

The chain couples TRBV28 to TRBJ2-3; D not certain. V was cut by 2 bases and J by 5 bases, with 8 bases left in between. The CDR3 runs 13 residues. CDR1 and CDR2 (germline): MDHEN, SYDVKM. CDR3 sequence reads: CASSLERVDTQYF. CDR3 nucleotides: TGTGCCAGCAGTTTAGAGCGAGTAGATACGCAGTATTTT.

The V gene is TRBV6-5, the J gene TRBJ1-5; D is ambiguous. V lost 6 bases to trimming and J lost 5 bases, with 11 bases between them. The CDR3 contains 13 residues. The germline V gene encodes CDR1 MNHEY and CDR2 SVGAGI. The CDR3: CASRRSLDQPQHF. The CDR3 region has the DNA TGTGCCAGCAGAAGAAGCTTAGATCAGCCCCAGCATTTT.

The chain couples TRBV14 to TRBJ2-1, with D possibly matching TRBD2 (5 bases). CDR3 length equals 15 residues. V lost 4 bases to trimming and J lost 4 bases, with 14 bases between them. Germline assignment: CDR1 SGHDN and CDR2 FVKESK. The chain's CDR3 is CASSLSGSTYNEQFF. The CDR3 DNA sequence: TGTGCCAGCAGCCTGAGCGGATCTACTTACAATGAGCAGTTCTTC.

The rearrangement links TRBV9 to TRBJ1-1; weak D call: TRBD1 (6 bases). From germline, CDR1 is SGDLS and CDR2 YYNGEE. V was trimmed by 0 bases and J by 2 bases, leaving 11 bases between them. The CDR3 totals 15 residues. The CDR3 sequence: CASSVVTGVNTEAFF. CDR3 in DNA: TGTGCCAGCAGCGTAGTGACAGGAGTTAACACTGAAGCTTTCTTT.

The rearrangement uses TRBV6-2 or TRBV6-3 and TRBJ2-1; 14 positions agree with TRBD2. The CDR3 is made up of 18 amino acids. Germline-derived CDR1 and CDR2 are MNHEY and SVGEGT. V dropped 5 bases and J dropped 4; count of bases not matched to a gene: 10. The CDR3 nucleotides are TGTGCCAGCAGTCCGTTTCCGGGACTAGCGGGGGATTACAATGAGCAGTTCTTC. This codes for CASSPFPGLAGDYNEQFF.

The chain combines TRBV28 with TRBJ1-3, with D possibly being TRBD1 (5 bases). The germline V gene has CDR1 MDHEN and CDR2 SYDVKM. The CDR3 is 15 amino acids. Trimming cost V 1 base and J 0 bases, with 7 bases left between them. The CDR3 loop is CASSLLGVSGNTIYF. The CDR3 region has the DNA TGTGCCAGCAGTTTATTAGGGGTCTCTGGAAACACCATATATTTT.

This chain joins TRBV5-1 and TRBJ2-1; TRBD1 might be the D (6 bases). This CDR3 region has 16 residues. CDR1 is SGHRS, CDR2 YFSETQ, per germline. Trimming removed 2 bases from V and 4 bases from J, with 16 bases in between. CDR3 bases: TGCGCCAGCAGCTTCACAGGGAATCCCCAATACAATGAGCAGTTCTTC. Translating gives CASSFTGNPQYNEQFF.

CDR3 coding DNA: TGTGCCAGCAGGGGCGCGGGGGCCAACACCGGGGAGCTGTTTTTT. It yields the protein CASRGAGANTGELFF. The V and J genes are TRBV28 and TRBJ2-2, with D tentatively TRBD2 (7 bases). Deletions cut 6 bases from V and 2 bases from J, with 13 bases between. Germline-derived CDR1 and CDR2 are MDHEN and SYDVKM. CDR3 length: 15 residues.

This clone appeared many times. The V gene is TRBV11-2, the J gene TRBJ2-3; 10 bases fit TRBD1. V lost 5 bases and J lost 2; bases outside the gene matches: 10. Per the germline V gene, CDR1 is SGHAT and CDR2 is FQNNGV. The CDR3 spans 17 residues. The CDR3 region has the DNA TGTGCCAGCAGCCTTTCGGGGACAGGGGATGACACAGATACGCAGTATTTT. Translation gives CASSLSGTGDDTDTQYF.

This clone was seen a handful of times. The chain uses TRBV4-3 and TRBJ1-2, with TRBD1 matching over 8 bases. The CDR3 loop spans 16 amino acids. Per the germline V gene, CDR1 is LGHNA and CDR2 is YSLEER. The trim removed 0 bases at V and 4 bases at J, leaving 7 bases unmatched. CDR3 in DNA: TGCGCCAGCAGCCAAGACGGGCAGGGGGCCTTCTATGGCTACACCTTC. Protein product: CASSQDGQGAFYGYTF.

V usage is TRBV5-1 and J usage is TRBJ1-4; maybe TRBD1 (5 bases). CDR1 is SGHRS and CDR2 is YFSETQ in the germline V gene. CDR3 length: 16 amino acids. Trimming took 0 bases from V and 2 from J, leaving 11 bases between them. CDR3 residues: CASSLDPQGTNEKLFF. CDR3 nucleotide sequence: TGCGCCAGCAGCTTGGACCCTCAGGGTACTAATGAAAAACTGTTTTTT. Full variable domain (remainder filled in from reference TRBV5-1 and TRBJ1-4): KAGVTQTPRYLIKTRGQQVTLSCSPISGHRSVSWYQQTPGQGLQFLFEYFSETQRNKGNFPGRFSGRQFSNSRSEMNVSTLELGDSALYLCASSLDPQGTNEKLFFGSGTQLSVL.